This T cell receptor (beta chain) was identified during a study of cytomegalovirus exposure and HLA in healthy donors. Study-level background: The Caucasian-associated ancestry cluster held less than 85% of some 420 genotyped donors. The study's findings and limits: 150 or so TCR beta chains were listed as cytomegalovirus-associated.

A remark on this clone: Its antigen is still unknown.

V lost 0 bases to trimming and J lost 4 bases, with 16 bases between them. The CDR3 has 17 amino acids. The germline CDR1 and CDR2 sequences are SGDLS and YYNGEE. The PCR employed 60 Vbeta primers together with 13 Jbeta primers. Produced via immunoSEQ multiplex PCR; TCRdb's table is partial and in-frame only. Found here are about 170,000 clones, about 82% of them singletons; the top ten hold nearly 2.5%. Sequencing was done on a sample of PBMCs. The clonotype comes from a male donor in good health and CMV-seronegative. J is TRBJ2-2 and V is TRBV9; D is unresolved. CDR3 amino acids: CASSVVRGGSLTGELFF. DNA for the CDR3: TGTGCCAGCAGCGTAGTCCGAGGCGGCAGCCTCACCGGGGAGCTGTTTTTT.